One T cell receptor (beta chain) is described in this entry. Its cognate antigen has yet to be identified. No qualities accompany the bases; no much larger clone lies one base away. For sequencing, an Illumina HiSeq 1500 was employed. Clones were called with MiXCR by TCRdb after fastp trimmed the public reads at Q25, and only in-frame beta chains were retained. When rows share a CDR3 protein, they turn into one entry using the most common DNA and genes. Present in this sample are roughly 570,000 distinct CDR3 sequences, almost 40% of which were seen just once. The ten largest clones take up 40% to 60% of the sample. This sample's treatment or condition label indicates: in vitro stimulation with specific CMV peptide epitopes to enrich CMV-specific T cells. This specimen belongs to a study of T cell repertoires in cytomegalovirus infection (dated by TCRdb to between 2018 and 2021). General notes on the study: Alongside well-studied HLA-B-restricted epitopes, the peptide stimulations were aimed at recently identified HLA-C-restricted CMV epitopes, whose presentation resists viral immunomodulation. Donor HLA type was relevant to the analysis, because carriage of CMV infection together with the matching HLA type was indicated by public TCR beta signatures.

General findings and caveats noted by the study authors: Cumulative frequency of public TCR beta family members discriminated carriers of CMV infection plus the relevant HLA type in this cohort and an independent approximately 340-donor cohort. The ex vivo response was dominated by HLA-C-restricted CMV-specific TCR beta clonotypes, and the single most frequent clonotype in two of eight donors was supplied by these HLA-C-restricted clonotypes.

The cysteine opens and the phenylalanine closes a CDR3 of 18 amino acids. Only the CDR3 DNA stays, 54 bases, in frame from base 1. Trimming costs V 2 bases and J 4 bases, and their ends lie 24 bases apart. CDR1 and CDR2 are read off the germline V gene as SGHVT and SQSDAQ. This sample comprised cultured PBMCs, obtained from culture after CMV antigen stimulation. The sequence came from a human donor in good health (CMV status not recorded). Some clones in this sample may be carry-over from other donors' samples. The chain couples TRBV7-4 to TRBJ2-7; no confident D gene assignment can be made. This receptor carries the CDR3 CASSLKFHQLNGRYEQYF. Read as DNA, the sequence is TGTGCCAGCAGCTTAAAATTCCACCAATTAAACGGTCGGTACGAGCAGTACTTC.